Given below is one TCR beta chain in context. This entry is derived from a study of blood T cell repertoires in COVID-19. Study summary: Spain, Italy and the United States supplied samples that represented acute and convalescent COVID-19. PBMCs, B-cell-depleted T cells, or T cells provided the cDNA or gDNA that made up the material.

The CDR3 is made up of 15 amino acids. Original handling: Amplification of reference gene primers was used by the study to estimate nucleated cell counts. TCRdb keeps only in-frame clones here, not all; method: immunoSEQ multiplex PCR. The DNA was the basis for D and trimming; V, J and clone size are from that table. Among 100,000 to 150,000 clones listed, over 75% were seen once. This clonotype was sampled from a woman at least 80 years old with acute or convalescent COVID-19. Sequencing was done on a sample of peripheral blood. The chain couples TRBV21-1 to TRBJ2-5; the table's D call, TRBD2, was not checked against the DNA. TRBV21-1 constitutes a pseudogene. The CDR3 protein is CAIRLADYRQETQYF. The CDR3, as DNA: TGTGCCATCCGGCTAGCGGATTACCGCCAAGAGACCCAGTACTTC.